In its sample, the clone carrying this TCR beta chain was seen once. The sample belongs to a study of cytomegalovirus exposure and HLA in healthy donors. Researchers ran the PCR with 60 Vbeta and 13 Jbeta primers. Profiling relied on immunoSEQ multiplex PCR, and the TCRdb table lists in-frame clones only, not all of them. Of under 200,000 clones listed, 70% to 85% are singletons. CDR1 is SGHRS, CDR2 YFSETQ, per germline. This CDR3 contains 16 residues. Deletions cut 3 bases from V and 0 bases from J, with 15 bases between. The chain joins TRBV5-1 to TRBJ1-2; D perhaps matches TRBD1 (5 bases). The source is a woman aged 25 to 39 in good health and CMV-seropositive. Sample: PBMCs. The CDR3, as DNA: TGCGCCAGCAGCTGGAGCGAGACAGAAGCTAACTATGGCTACACCTTC. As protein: CASSWSETEANYGYTF.